The 17 T cell receptor beta chains in this list originate from one sample, sequenced in a study of T-cell reconstitution after alpha-beta-depleted transplantation in children. The TCRbeta library was prepared with unique molecular identifiers. Each CDR3 protein is one row after TCRdb ran MiXCR on the PCR reads. The sample holds fewer than 1 million distinct CDR3 sequences, 15% to 20% seen once. Sequenced material: PBMCs, mostly from graft donor cells, taken 360 days after TCRalphabeta/CD19-depleted stem cell transplant. The origin of the receptors is a male patient aged 10 to 17 who had a stem cell transplant for acute lymphoblastic leukemia, so the T cells may come from the graft donor.

CDR3 sequence: CASSGGRQGAANTGELFF. The CDR3 region has the DNA TGTGCCAGCAGCGGGGGAAGACAGGGAGCCGCGAACACCGGGGAGCTGTTTTTT. The V gene is TRBV5-5, the J gene TRBJ2-2, with 7 bases fitting TRBD1. There are 18 residues in the CDR3. CDR1 is SGHKS and CDR2 is YYEKEE in the germline V gene (reference sequence). Trimming took 4 bases from V and 0 from J; bases not matched to a gene: 12.

A word on this clonotype: The junction does not match germline at one end; this may be a read error. The chain has TRBV7-2 and TRBJ2-7; tentative D call: TRBD1 (5 bases). From germline, CDR1 is SGHTA and CDR2 FQGNSA. The CDR3 contains 15 residues. CDR3 sequence: CASSLLGVFSNEQYF. Here the CDR3 DNA reads TGTGCCAGCAGCTTATTAGGGGTGTTCTCCAACGAGCAGTACTTC.

The V and J genes are TRBV12-3 or TRBV12-4 and TRBJ2-1, with 10 bases lining up with TRBD2. The length of the CDR3 is 14 residues. Trimming at V came to 6 bases and at J to 10 bases, leaving 9 bases not matched to a gene. DNA of the CDR3: TGTGCCAGCAGACCAAGCGGGAGGGCCGCGGAGCAGTTCTTC. It yields the protein CASRPSGRAAEQFF.

The rearrangement uses TRBV7-8 and TRBJ2-1; 9 bases agree with TRBD1. The V segment lost 2 bases and the J segment 3 bases; nucleotides outside the gene matches: 5. CDR1 and CDR2 from the germline V gene are SGHVS and FQNEAQ. The CDR3 spans 16 residues. CDR3 loop: CASSLKPGQGYNEQFF. The CDR3, as DNA: TGTGCCAGCAGCTTAAAACCGGGACAGGGCTACAATGAGCAGTTCTTC.

Ten or more counts support this clonotype. This sequence joins TRBV15 and TRBJ1-3; 8 nucleotides align to TRBD1. V dropped 4 bases and J dropped 0; count of bases not matched to a gene: 5. Germline values: CDR1 LNHNV, CDR2 YYDKDF (reference sequence). The CDR3 runs to 16 residues. The CDR3 protein is CATSNADRVSGNTIYF. The CDR3, as DNA: TGTGCCACCAGCAACGCGGACAGGGTCTCTGGAAACACCATATATTTT.

This clonotype was seen a handful of times. The chain carries TRBV27 and TRBJ2-1; 10 bases are a match to TRBD1. The CDR3 spans 17 residues. Trimming took 3 bases from V and 4 from J; bases not matched to a gene: 9. Germline V gene lookup returns CDR1 MNHEY and CDR2 SMNVEV (reference sequence). CDR3 in amino acids: CASSLTGGGGIYNEQFF. The DNA of the CDR3 is TGTGCCAGCAGTTTGACAGGGGGCGGCGGCATATACAATGAGCAGTTCTTC.

This clonotype has only a few counts. J is TRBJ2-1 and V is TRBV20-1; D may be TRBD2 (6 bases). Trimming left V 2 bases short and J 6 bases short, with 8 bases between. The germline V gene encodes CDR1 DFQATT and CDR2 SNEGSKA (reference sequence). This CDR3 has 12 residues. Here the CDR3 DNA reads TGCAGTGCTAGACAGGGAGGCAATGAGCAGTTCTTC. The encoded protein is CSARQGGNEQFF.

This clonotype was detected only a few times. The CDR3 DNA reads as TGTGCCATCAGTGGAGGGACAGGAGCGTTGAACACTGAAGCTTTCTTT. It codes for CAISGGTGALNTEAFF. The rearrangement joins TRBV10-3 to TRBJ1-1, with 8 nucleotides matching TRBD1. The J segment lost 0 bases and the V segment lost 4 bases, leaving 7 bases of the junction unmatched. Germline V gene sequence: CDR1 ENHRY, CDR2 SYGVKD. This CDR3 is 16 amino acids long.

This clonotype was recorded many times. This rearrangement joins TRBV7-9 to TRBJ2-7; weak D call: TRBD2 (5 bases). Germline V gene data show CDR1 as SEHNR and CDR2 as FQNEAQ (reference sequence). The V and J ends lost 1 base and 2 bases respectively, with 9 bases between them. The CDR3 totals 14 residues. CDR3 loop: CASSLGGQPYEQYF. The CDR3 nucleotides are TGTGCCAGCAGCTTAGGAGGGCAGCCCTACGAGCAGTACTTC.

The chain links TRBV7-9 to TRBJ2-1; 7 bases map to TRBD2. The CDR3 sequence is 15 residues long. Germline V gene data show CDR1 as SEHNR and CDR2 as FQNEAQ (reference sequence). J was trimmed by 4 bases and V by 5 bases; bases with no gene match: 8. Here the CDR3 DNA reads TGTGCCAGCAGCCTTACGGGACTACTTTACAATGAGCAGTTCTTC. The encoded protein is CASSLTGLLYNEQFF.

This chain uses TRBV7-8 with TRBJ2-2; possibly TRBD1 for D (6 bases). Germline V gene lookup returns CDR1 SGHVS and CDR2 FQNEAQ. Between the trimmed V and J ends, which lost 2 bases and 6 bases, there was a span of 13 bases. The CDR3 sequence is 15 residues long. The CDR3 loop is CASSLSPQGPGELFF. In DNA, the CDR3 is TGTGCCAGCAGCTTATCCCCCCAGGGGCCCGGGGAGCTGTTTTTT.

This clonotype showed up just a few times. The chain employs TRBV4-1 and TRBJ2-5; 7 nucleotides line up with TRBD2. V gave up 1 base and J gave up 4 bases; unmatched junction bases: 6. The length of the CDR3 is 15 residues. Germline V lookup: CDR1 MGHRA, CDR2 YSYEKL. The CDR3, as DNA: TGCGCCAGCAGCCAAGTTGCTAGCGGAGGAGAGACCCAGTACTTC. Encoded protein: CASSQVASGGETQYF.

CDR3 protein: CASSNSGRATDTQYF. The CDR3 region has the DNA TGTGCCAGCAGCAATAGCGGGAGGGCAACAGATACGCAGTATTTT. This rearrangement joins TRBV7-3 to TRBJ2-3, with 11 bases that match TRBD2. This CDR3 has 15 residues. CDR1 and CDR2 (germline): SGHTA, FQGTGA. V was clipped by 5 bases and J by 3 bases; unmatched bases: 4.

This clonotype was seen a few times. The chain joins TRBV30 to TRBJ2-7; 8 positions agree with TRBD1. The germline V gene encodes CDR1 GTSNPN and CDR2 SVGIG (reference sequence). The CDR3 has 13 amino acids. Unmatched junction bases numbered 4, after V lost 0 bases and J lost 6 bases. In DNA, the CDR3 is TGTGCCTGGAGTGTCCGGACAGGGCTCGAGCAGTACTTC. This sequence encodes CAWSVRTGLEQYF. Full variable domain (missing parts from reference TRBV30 and TRBJ2-7): SQTIHQWPATLVQPVGSPLSLECTVEGTSNPNLYWYRQAAGRGLQLLFYSVGIGQISSEVPQNLSASRPQDRQFILSSKKLLLSDSGFYLCAWSVRTGLEQYFGPGTRLTVT.

The rearrangement uses TRBV7-1 and TRBJ1-5; no clear D. TRBV7-1 is an ORF; its function is uncertain. This CDR3 is 15 amino acids long. V dropped 6 bases and J dropped 1 base, with 13 bases sitting between them. CDR3 loop: CASSQSYSSNQPQHF. CDR3 DNA: TGTGCCAGCAGTCAGTCGTACAGCAGCAATCAGCCCCAGCATTTT.

This clonotype was found many times. The chain recombines TRBV29-1 with TRBJ2-5; D not resolved. Germline loops: CDR1 SQVTM, CDR2 ANQGSEA. The CDR3 sequence is 11 residues long. The germline V and J ends were trimmed by 6 bases and 5 bases, with 10 bases remaining between them. The CDR3 sequence: CSVGPDETQYF. For the CDR3, the DNA is TGCAGCGTCGGGCCCGATGAGACCCAGTACTTC. The full variable domain, with the rest looked up from reference TRBV29-1 and TRBJ2-5, is SAVISQKPSRDICQRGTSLTIQCQVDSQVTMMFWYRQQPGQSLTLIATANQGSEATYESGFVIDKFPISRPNLTFSTLTVSNMSPEDSSIYLCSVGPDETQYFGPGTRLLVL.

This clonotype was recorded a few times. The CDR3 bases are TGCGCCAGCAGCTTGAGTACAGGGGCTGGGGCCAACGTCCTGACTTTC. Amino acid sequence: CASSLSTGAGANVLTF. The gene calls are TRBV5-1 and TRBJ2-6, with TRBD1 identical over 7 bases. Germline assignment: CDR1 SGHRS and CDR2 YFSETQ. This CDR3 has 16 amino acids. The V segment lost 1 base and the J segment 2 bases; nucleotides outside the gene matches: 3. Variable domain in full (rest from reference TRBV5-1 and TRBJ2-6): KAGVTQTPRYLIKTRGQQVTLSCSPISGHRSVSWYQQTPGQGLQFLFEYFSETQRNKGNFPGRFSGRQFSNSRSEMNVSTLELGDSALYLCASSLSTGAGANVLTFGAGSRLTVL.